This entry concerns a single TCR beta chain. The antigen it recognizes is unknown. It has no much larger one-base neighbor in the sample; base qualities were not kept. The sample is drawn from a study of blood T cell repertoires in COVID-19 (dated by TCRdb to 2018 to 2021). In terms of the full investigation: The collaborator samples originated in the United States, Italy and Spain and spanned the acute and convalescent phases of COVID-19. Samples came from the ongoing ImmuneRACE study (first 160 participants) plus 1,254 subjects from 6 global collaborators. The material from the prospective study consisted of cDNA or gDNA derived from T cells, B-cell-depleted T cells, or PBMCs. Where available, HLA class I and class II types were taken from metadata supplied by the sample provider and were not determined by assay-based typing. The repertoires were released in a freely available public database meant as a resource for research on the immune response to SARS-CoV-2. The dataset comprised deeply sampled blood TCRbeta repertoires from subjects exposed to, actively infected with, or recovered from COVID-19. Nearly every sample came with metadata listing a de-identified subject ID, COVID-19 status, age in years and sex.

TCRbeta CDR3 regions were amplified from genomic DNA by means of the immunoSEQ Assay, a bias-controlled multiplex PCR. As for the original processing: The number of nucleated cells in each sample was estimated by amplification of reference gene primers within the assay. To quantify the absolute abundance of each unique TCRbeta CDR3 rearrangement, sequence reads were collapsed and filtered. For each sample, productive Simpson clonality was calculated as the square root of Simpson's diversity index across productive rearrangements. This is the immuneACCESS table as TCRdb keeps it, with only in-frame sequences that have V and J called. A part of the clones is gone; compared with another copy, unresolved V genes explain less than half, and the rest is unexplained. V, J and clone size reflect that table, while D and trimming were determined from the DNA. The table for this sample lists just over 150,000 clones; approximately 81% of them were counted only once. Of the sample, over 3% is held by the ten largest clones.

As encoded in the germline V gene, CDR1 is SGHRS while CDR2 is YFSETQ. The CDR3, from cysteine to phenylalanine, totals 15 residues. The only DNA kept is the CDR3, 45 bases in frame from the first base. The V end loses 2 bases and the J end loses 4 bases, and a stretch of 13 bases separates them. Whole blood was collected in K2EDTA tubes by collaborating institutions according to the institutions' own protocols. For TCRbeta analysis, collaborator samples were shipped as frozen whole blood, as isolated PBMCs, or as DNA extracted from either sample type. The paper's findings and limits, for the study overall: The quantity of clinical and demographic metadata differed by source and by participant and was supplied without curation.

This TCR was recovered from a human donor with acute or convalescent COVID-19. The donor label of this sample is uncertain. Sequenced sample: peripheral blood. The chain uses TRBV5-1 and TRBJ2-1; no D segment can be confidently identified. The CDR3 in this case is CASSLVQTIYNEQFF. The DNA sequence is given as TGCGCCAGCAGCTTAGTACAGACAATTTACAATGAGCAGTTCTTC.